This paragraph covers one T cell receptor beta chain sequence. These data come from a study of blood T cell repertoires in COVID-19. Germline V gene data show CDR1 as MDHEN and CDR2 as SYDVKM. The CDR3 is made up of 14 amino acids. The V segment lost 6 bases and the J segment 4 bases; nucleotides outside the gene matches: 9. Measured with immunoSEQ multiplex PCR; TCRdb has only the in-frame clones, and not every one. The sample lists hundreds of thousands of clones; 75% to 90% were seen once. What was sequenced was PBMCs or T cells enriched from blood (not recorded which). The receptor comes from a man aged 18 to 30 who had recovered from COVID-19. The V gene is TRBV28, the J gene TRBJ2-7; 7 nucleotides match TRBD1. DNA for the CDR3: TGTGCCAGCAGGCCTACAGGGGTTTGGTACGAGCAGTACTTC. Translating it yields CASRPTGVWYEQYF.